The T cell receptor (beta chain) under discussion was sequenced for a study of T cell responses to AZD1222 COVID-19 vaccine (dated by TCRdb to about 2021). General notes on the study: AZD1222 recipients given second doses at about 4 weeks or at about 12 weeks were pooled, since spike-specific TCR depth and breadth were not found to differ between the two schedules. Trial participants were enrolled by age into subgroups of 18-55, 56-69 and 70-plus years, and about 150, 27 and 61 TCR-sequenced participants, respectively, were included in these subgroups. A total of 233 trial participants underwent TCR sequencing, of whom 200 to 220 received two doses of AZD1222 and 26 received two doses of the MenACWY control vaccine.

Note on this clone: The antigen it binds to is not known. Base qualities are missing; no much larger clone stands one base away.

What the time point label conveys for this sample: baseline before first vaccination. Vaccinee samples came from UK trials COV001 and COV002, including a single-blind randomized controlled phase 2/3 trial of AZD1222 (ChAdOx1 nCoV-19) in healthy adults. For TCRbeta chain sequencing, PBMC samples from trial participants were taken at day 0 and at day 28 after the second dose. CDR3 length: 15 amino acids, cysteine to phenylalanine. Solely the CDR3 DNA is kept, with 45 bases framed from the first base. V is clipped by 6 bases and J by 2 bases, and the sequence between their germline boundaries is 15 bases long. From a lookup of the germline V gene, CDR1 and CDR2 are MDHEN and SYDVKM. The CDR3 regions of human TCRbeta chains were analyzed by immunosequencing. The published analysis was carried out like this. TCRs in the repertoires were matched against a reference library of SARS-CoV-2-specific TCRs that had been generated with the MIRA antigen-specificity platform. Breadth was defined as the fraction of unique TCRs that were SARS-CoV-2-associated, and depth was defined as the fraction of total T cells that were SARS-CoV-2-associated. Using the MIRA data, each spike-specific TCR was mapped to the spike region that the TCR reacts to and placed in a CD4 or CD8 class. Log10-transformed breadth and depth values were compared by one-way ANOVA with Sidak's multiple comparisons tests. The source is immuneACCESS, and TCRdb retained only in-frame sequences with V and J called. Part of the clones is not carried over; for the studies checked, unresolved V genes explain less than half of this, and the remainder is unexplained. The V and J calls and the clone size are those of that table, but D and trimming were determined from the DNA. The sample table holds some 120,000 clones, of which roughly 90% were seen once. Of the sample, 1.5% to 1.8% is held by the ten largest clones.

The investigation overall reported the following: In the small 56-69-year group, the increase in depth fell short of significance, most likely because of low power. Participants were mostly white British, with more females than males. The authors suggested clonal diversity may have been underestimated. No day 14 peak-response samples were available, so repertoires were characterized only after the peak T cell response. Conclusions about previously exposed vaccinees are limited, since just a handful of AZD1222 recipients were seropositive for SARS-CoV-2 at baseline. Epitopes outside the regions mutated in the B.1.351 and B.1.1.7 variants were reportedly recognized by nearly half of the unique spike-specific TCRs. After two AZD1222 doses, both the breadth and the depth of spike-specific TCRs were significantly higher than at day 0 and than in MenACWY recipients. CD4 TCRs associated with the vaccine covered the entire spike protein, and the dominant responses were in regions 160-218 and 743-854.

The rearrangement joined TRBV28 to TRBJ2-3; the D gene may be TRBD1 or TRBD2, since each aligns over 5 bases. Sequencing used peripheral blood, obtained on day 0 of AZD1222 vaccination. The sequence was obtained from an adult in good health. The sequence in DNA is TGTGCCAGCAGCATAAGGGCCGGGACCACAGATACGCAGTATTTT. This translates into CASSIRAGTTDTQYF.